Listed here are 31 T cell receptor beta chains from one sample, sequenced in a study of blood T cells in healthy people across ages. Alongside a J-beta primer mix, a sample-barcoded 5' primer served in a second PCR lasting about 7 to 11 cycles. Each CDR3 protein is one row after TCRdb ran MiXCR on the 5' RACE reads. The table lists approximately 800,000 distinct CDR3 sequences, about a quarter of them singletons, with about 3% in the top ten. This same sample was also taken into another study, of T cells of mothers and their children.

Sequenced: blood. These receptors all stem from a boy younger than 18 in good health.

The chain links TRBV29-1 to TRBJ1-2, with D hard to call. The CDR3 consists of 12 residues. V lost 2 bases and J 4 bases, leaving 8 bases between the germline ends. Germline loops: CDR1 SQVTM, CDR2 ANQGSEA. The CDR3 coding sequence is TGCAGCGTTGAAAGGGCCCTCTATGGCTACACCTTC. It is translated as CSVERALYGYTF.

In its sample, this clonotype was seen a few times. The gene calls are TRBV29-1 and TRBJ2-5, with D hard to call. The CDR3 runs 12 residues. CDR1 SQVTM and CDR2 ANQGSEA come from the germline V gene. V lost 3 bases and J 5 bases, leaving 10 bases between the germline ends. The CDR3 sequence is CSVEAAGETQYF. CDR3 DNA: TGCAGCGTTGAGGCGGCCGGGGAGACCCAGTACTTC. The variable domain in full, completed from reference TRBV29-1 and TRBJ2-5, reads SAVISQKPSRDICQRGTSLTIQCQVDSQVTMMFWYRQQPGQSLTLIATANQGSEATYESGFVIDKFPISRPNLTFSTLTVSNMSPEDSSIYLCSVEAAGETQYFGPGTRLLVL.

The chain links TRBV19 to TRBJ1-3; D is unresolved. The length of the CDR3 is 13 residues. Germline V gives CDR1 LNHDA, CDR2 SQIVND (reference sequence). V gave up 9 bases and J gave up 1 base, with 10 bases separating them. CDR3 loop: CASNPSSGNTIYF. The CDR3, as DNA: TGTGCCAGCAATCCTTCTTCTGGAAACACCATATATTTT.

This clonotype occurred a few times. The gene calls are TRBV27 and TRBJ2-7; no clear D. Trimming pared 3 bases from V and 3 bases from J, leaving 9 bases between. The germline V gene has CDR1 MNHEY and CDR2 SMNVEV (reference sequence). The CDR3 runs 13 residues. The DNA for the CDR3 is TGTGCCAGCAGTTTCGTAGTGGGCTACGAGCAGTACTTC. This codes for CASSFVVGYEQYF.

The CDR3 loop is CASSLLDRGYNEQFF. Here the CDR3 DNA reads TGCGCCAGCAGCTTACTTGACAGGGGTTACAATGAGCAGTTCTTC. The chain is built from TRBV5-1 and TRBJ2-1, with 8 bases that match TRBD1. The CDR3 has 15 residues. V trimming: 2 bases; J trimming: 4 bases; junction bases outside the gene matches: 5. Germline values: CDR1 SGHRS, CDR2 YFSETQ.

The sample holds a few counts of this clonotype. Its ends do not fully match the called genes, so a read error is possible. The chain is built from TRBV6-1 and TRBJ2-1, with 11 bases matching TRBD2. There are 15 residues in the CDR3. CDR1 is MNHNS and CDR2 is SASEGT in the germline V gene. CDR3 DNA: TGTGTCAGCAGGCCTCCCTCCGTCTCTAGCGGGGGGCGGTTCTTC. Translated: CVSRPPSVSSGGRFF.

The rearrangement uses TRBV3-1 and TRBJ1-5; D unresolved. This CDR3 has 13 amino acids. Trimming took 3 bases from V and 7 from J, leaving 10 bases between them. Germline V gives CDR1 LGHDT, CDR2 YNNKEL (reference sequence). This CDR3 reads CASSQREVQPQHF. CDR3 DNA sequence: TGTGCCAGCAGCCAGAGAGAAGTACAGCCCCAGCATTTT.

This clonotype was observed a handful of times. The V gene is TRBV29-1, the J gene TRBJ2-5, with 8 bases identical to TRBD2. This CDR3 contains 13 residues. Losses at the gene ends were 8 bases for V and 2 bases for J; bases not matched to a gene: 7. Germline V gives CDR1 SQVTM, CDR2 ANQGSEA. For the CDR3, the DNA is TGCAGCTCGGGAGGGGGGAGGCAAGAGACCCAGTACTTC. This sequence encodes CSSGGGRQETQYF.

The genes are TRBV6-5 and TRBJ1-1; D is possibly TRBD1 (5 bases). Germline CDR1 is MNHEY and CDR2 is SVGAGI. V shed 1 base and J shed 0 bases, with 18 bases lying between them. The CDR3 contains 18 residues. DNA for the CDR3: TGTGCCAGCAGTTACTTCGGGGGACGCAGGGAGGTGAACACTGAAGCTTTCTTT. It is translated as CASSYFGGRREVNTEAFF.

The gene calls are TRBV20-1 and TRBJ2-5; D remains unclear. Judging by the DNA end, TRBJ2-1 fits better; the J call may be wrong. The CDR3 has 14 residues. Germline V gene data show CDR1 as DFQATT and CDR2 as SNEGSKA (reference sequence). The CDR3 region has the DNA TGCAGTGCTGCTCGGGCGCAGCCTCGCAACGAGCAGTTCTTC. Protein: CSAARAQPRNEQFF.

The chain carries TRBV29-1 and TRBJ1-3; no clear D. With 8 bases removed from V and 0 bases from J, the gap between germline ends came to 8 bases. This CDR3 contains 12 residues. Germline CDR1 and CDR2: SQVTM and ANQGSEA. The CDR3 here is CSFAVSGNTIYF. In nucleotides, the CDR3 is TGCAGCTTCGCGGTCTCTGGAAACACCATATATTTT.

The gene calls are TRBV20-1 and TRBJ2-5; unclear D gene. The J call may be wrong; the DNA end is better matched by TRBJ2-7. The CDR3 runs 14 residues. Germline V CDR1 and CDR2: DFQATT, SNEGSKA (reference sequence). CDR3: CSARDRGGPYEQYF. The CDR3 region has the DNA TGCAGTGCTAGAGATCGAGGCGGACCCTACGAGCAGTACTTC.

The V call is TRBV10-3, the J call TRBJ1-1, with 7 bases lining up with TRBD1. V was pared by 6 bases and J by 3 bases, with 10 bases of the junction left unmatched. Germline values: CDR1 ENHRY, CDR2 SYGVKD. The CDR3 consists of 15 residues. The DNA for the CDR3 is TGTGCCATCAGCGGACCCGAGACAGGGCACACTGAAGCTTTCTTT. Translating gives CAISGPETGHTEAFF.

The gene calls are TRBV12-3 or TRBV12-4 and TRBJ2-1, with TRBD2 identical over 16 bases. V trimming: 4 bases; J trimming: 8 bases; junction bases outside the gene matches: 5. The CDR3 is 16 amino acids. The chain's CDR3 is CASSYGTSGGAYEQFF. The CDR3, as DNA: TGTGCCAGCAGTTACGGGACTAGCGGGGGGGCCTATGAGCAGTTCTTC.

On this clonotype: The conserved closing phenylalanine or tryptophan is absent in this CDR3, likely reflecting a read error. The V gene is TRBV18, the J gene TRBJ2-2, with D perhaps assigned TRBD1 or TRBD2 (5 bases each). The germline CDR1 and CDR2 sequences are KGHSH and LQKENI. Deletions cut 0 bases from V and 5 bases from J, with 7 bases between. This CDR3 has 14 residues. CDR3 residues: CASSPPGRTGELFL. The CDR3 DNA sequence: TGTGCCAGCTCACCACCGGGACGGACCGGGGAGCTGTTTTTG.

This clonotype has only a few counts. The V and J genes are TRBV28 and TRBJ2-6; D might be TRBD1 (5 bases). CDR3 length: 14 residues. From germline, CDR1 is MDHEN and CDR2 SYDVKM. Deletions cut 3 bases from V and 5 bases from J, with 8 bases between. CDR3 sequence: CASSFRARANVLTF. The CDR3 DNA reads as TGTGCCAGCAGTTTCAGGGCGAGGGCCAACGTCCTGACTTTC.

The CDR3 protein is CASTSDRGTEAFF. The CDR3 coding sequence is TGCGCCAGCACCTCAGACAGGGGAACTGAAGCTTTCTTT. The chain joins TRBV5-1 to TRBJ1-1, with 8 bases that match TRBD1. V lost 6 bases to trimming and J lost 5 bases; unmatched junction nucleotides: 6. Germline V CDR1 and CDR2: SGHRS, YFSETQ. This CDR3 comprises 13 residues.

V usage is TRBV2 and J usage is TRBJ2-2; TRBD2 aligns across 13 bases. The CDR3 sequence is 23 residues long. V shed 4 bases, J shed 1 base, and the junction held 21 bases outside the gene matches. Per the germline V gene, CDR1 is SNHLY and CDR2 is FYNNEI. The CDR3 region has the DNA TGTGCCAGCAGTGGGATTCCAATCTCACCGCCGGGACTAGCGGGGCGGAACACCGGGGAGCTGTTTTTT. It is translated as CASSGIPISPPGLAGRNTGELFF.

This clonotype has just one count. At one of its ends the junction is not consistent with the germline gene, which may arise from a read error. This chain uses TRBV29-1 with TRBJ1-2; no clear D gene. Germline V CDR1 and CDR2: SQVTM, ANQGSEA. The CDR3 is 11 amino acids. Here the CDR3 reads CSVERKGDPSF. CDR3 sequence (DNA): TGCAGCGTTGAACGGAAGGGCGATCCCTCGTTC.

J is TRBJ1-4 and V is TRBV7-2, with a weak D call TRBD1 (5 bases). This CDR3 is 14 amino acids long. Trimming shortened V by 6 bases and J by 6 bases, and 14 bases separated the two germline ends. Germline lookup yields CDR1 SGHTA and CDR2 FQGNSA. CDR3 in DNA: TGTGCCAGCAGTTACAGGTTTACTGATGAAAAACTGTTTTTT. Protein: CASSYRFTDEKLFF.

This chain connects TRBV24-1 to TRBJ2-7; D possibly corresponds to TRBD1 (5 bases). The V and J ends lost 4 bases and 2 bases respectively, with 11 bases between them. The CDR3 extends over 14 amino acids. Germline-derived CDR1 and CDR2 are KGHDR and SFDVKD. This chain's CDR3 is CATSDGRVPYEQYF. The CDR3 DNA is TGTGCCACCAGTGACGGCAGGGTCCCCTACGAGCAGTACTTC.

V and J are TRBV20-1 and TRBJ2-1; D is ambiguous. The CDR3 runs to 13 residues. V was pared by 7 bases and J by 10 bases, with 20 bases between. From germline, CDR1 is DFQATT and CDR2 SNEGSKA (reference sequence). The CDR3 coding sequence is TGCAGTGTTCAACCCACTGGCACTTGGGAGCAGTTCTTC. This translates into CSVQPTGTWEQFF.

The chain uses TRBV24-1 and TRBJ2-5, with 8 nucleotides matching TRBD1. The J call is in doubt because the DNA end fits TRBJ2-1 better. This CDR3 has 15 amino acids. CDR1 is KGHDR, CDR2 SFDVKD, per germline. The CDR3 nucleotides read TGTGCCACCAGTGAAGCGGACAGGGCCCGGAGTGAGCAGTTCTTC. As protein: CATSEADRARSEQFF.

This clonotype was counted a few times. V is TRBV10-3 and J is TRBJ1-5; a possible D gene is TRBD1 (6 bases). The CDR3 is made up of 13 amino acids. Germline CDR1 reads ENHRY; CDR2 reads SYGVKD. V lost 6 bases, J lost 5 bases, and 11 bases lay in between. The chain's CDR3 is CAIRGGGHQPQHF. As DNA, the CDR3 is TGTGCCATCAGGGGAGGGGGACATCAGCCCCAGCATTTT.

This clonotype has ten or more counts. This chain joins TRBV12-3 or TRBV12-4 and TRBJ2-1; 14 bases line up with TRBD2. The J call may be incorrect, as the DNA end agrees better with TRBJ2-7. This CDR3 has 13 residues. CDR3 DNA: TGTGCCAGCAGTCGGACTAGCGGGGGGGAGCAGTACTTC. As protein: CASSRTSGGEQYF.

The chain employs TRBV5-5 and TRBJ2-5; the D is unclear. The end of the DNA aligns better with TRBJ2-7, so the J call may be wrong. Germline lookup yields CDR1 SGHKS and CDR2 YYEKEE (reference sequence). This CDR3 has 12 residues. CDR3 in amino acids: CASSLVIDEQYF. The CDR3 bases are TGTGCCAGCAGCTTGGTTATTGACGAGCAGTACTTC.

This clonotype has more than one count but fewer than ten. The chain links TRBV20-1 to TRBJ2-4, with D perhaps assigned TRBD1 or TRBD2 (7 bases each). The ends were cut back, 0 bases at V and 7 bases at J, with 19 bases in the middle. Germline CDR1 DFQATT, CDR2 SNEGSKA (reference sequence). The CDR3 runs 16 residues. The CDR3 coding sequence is TGCAGTGCTAGAGATCCCAGGGGGGGCCTTCTGAACATTCAGTACTTC. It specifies CSARDPRGGLLNIQYF.

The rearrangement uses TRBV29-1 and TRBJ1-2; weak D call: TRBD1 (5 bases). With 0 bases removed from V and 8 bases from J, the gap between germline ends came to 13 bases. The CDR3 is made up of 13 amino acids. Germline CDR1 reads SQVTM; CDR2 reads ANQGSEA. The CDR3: CSVEEKTGLGYTF. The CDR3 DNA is TGCAGCGTTGAAGAGAAAACAGGTTTAGGCTACACCTTC.

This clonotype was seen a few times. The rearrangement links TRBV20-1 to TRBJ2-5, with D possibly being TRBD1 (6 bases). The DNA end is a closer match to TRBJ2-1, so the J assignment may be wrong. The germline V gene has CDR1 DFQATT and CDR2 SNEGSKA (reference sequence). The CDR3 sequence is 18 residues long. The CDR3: CSADSRLVAGAHYNEQFF. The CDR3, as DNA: TGCAGTGCCGATAGTCGATTAGTAGCAGGGGCCCACTACAATGAGCAGTTCTTC.

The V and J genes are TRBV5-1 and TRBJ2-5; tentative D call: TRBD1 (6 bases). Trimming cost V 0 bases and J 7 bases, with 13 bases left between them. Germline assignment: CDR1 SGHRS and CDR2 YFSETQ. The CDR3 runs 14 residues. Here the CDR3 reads CASSLDRKGGTQYF. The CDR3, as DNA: TGCGCCAGCAGCTTGGATAGAAAAGGGGGGACCCAGTACTTC.

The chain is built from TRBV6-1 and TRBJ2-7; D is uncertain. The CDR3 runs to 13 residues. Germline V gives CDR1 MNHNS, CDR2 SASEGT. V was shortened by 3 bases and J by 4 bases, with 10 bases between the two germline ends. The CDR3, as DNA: TGTGCCAGCAGTGATATGGGTCTATACGAGCAGTACTTC. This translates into CASSDMGLYEQYF.